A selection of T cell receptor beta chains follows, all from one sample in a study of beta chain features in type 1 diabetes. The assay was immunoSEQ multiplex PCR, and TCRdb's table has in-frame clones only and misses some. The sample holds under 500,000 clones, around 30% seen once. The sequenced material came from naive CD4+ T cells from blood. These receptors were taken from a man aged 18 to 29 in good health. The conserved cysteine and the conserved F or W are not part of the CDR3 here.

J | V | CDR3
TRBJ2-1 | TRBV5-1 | ASAWTSGNNEQF
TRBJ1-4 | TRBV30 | AWIAVWEKLF
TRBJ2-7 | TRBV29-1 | SAAAVSGPSSYEQY
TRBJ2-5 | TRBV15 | ATSRQQGGQETQY
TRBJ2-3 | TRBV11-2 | ASSFMKDTNTQY
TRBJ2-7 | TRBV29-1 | SVLSGVSSYEQY
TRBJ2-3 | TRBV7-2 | ASSHRRTSGRLGTDTQY
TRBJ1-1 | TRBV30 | AWSVLDRADEAF
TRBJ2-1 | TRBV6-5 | ATTSGSYNEQF
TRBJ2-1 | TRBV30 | AWSGDRYNEQF
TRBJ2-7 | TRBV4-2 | ASSQVTGTPPGEQY
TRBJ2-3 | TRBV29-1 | SVARGRADTQY
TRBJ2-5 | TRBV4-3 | ASSQEGDRGETQY
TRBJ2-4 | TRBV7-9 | ASSLGQGLAKNIQY